One and the same sample provided the 30 T cell receptor beta chains below, sequenced in a study of T cells in Graves' hyperthyroidism and ophthalmopathy. RNA transcripts served as the template for amplifying TCR beta CDR3 regions. The HTBI set primed first-round TCR CDR3 RT-PCR. TCRdb called the multiplex PCR reads again in MiXCR, with one record for every CDR3 protein. The repertoire holds about 500,000 distinct CDR3 sequences, roughly a sixth seen once, with about 29% in the top ten. What was sequenced was blood. The receptor source for this set is a woman younger than 45 with Graves' ophthalmopathy.

This clonotype was observed a few times. The CDR3 reads CATSDLGQGDQPQHF. CDR3 in DNA: TGTGCCACCAGTGATTTAGGACAGGGCGATCAGCCCCAGCATTTT. The chain has TRBV24-1 and TRBJ1-5; 8 positions agree with TRBD1. The CDR3 is 15 residues long. Trimming at V came to 1 base and at J to 5 bases, leaving 3 bases not matched to a gene. Germline CDR1 reads KGHDR; CDR2 reads SFDVKD.

This clonotype was counted many times. V is TRBV12-5 and J is TRBJ1-5; TRBD1 might be the D (6 bases). The length of the CDR3 is 14 residues. Trimming removed 7 bases from V and 6 bases from J, with 16 bases in between. Germline lookup yields CDR1 LGHNT and CDR2 FRNRAP. Here the CDR3 reads CASAGGGPGQPQHF. For the CDR3, the DNA is TGTGCTAGTGCCGGGGGGGGGCCCGGTCAGCCCCAGCATTTT.

There are many counts of this clonotype. V gene TRBV7-2 combines with J gene TRBJ2-7; possibly TRBD2 for D (5 bases). CDR1 is SGHTA and CDR2 is FQGNSA in the germline V gene. V lost 1 base to trimming and J lost 1 base, with 14 bases between them. CDR3 length equals 16 residues. The CDR3: CASSLGGYGRSYEQYF. In nucleotides, the CDR3 is TGTGCCAGCAGCTTAGGAGGGTACGGTAGATCCTACGAGCAGTACTTC.

This clonotype has ten or more counts. This chain links TRBV3-1 with TRBJ2-7; D gene uncertain. V lost 1 base, J lost 6 bases, and 10 bases lay in between. This CDR3 is 13 amino acids long. Germline V gene sequence: CDR1 LGHDT, CDR2 YNNKEL (reference sequence). The CDR3 DNA sequence: TGTGCCAGCAGCCAAGGAGGTCGGGTCGAGCAGTACTTC. The encoded protein is CASSQGGRVEQYF.

V usage is TRBV4-1 and J usage is TRBJ1-5; 9 bases are a match to TRBD1. The CDR3 covers 14 residues. Germline-derived CDR1 and CDR2 are MGHRA and YSYEKL. J gave up 6 bases and V 2 bases, and 2 bases lay outside the gene matches. The CDR3 reads CASSQLQGAQPQHF. CDR3 in DNA: TGCGCCAGCAGCCAACTACAGGGGGCTCAGCCCCAGCATTTT.

This clonotype came up many times. The V gene is TRBV7-2, the J gene TRBJ1-1; D is undetermined. CDR1 and CDR2 (germline): SGHTA, FQGNSA. V lost 2 bases to trimming and J lost 9 bases, with 13 bases between them. The CDR3 extends over 13 amino acids. The chain's CDR3 is CASSLMRADQAFF. The CDR3 bases are TGTGCCAGCAGCTTAATGAGGGCCGATCAAGCTTTCTTT.

This clonotype was seen a few times. The chain carries TRBV28 and TRBJ2-7, with unresolved D. Trimming stripped 8 bases from V and 4 bases from J, with 6 bases between. The germline CDR1 and CDR2 sequences are MDHEN and SYDVKM. The CDR3 has 10 amino acids. The CDR3 reads CASERYEQYF. CDR3 nucleotide sequence: TGTGCCAGCGAAAGGTACGAGCAGTACTTC.

V and J are TRBV12-3 or TRBV12-4 and TRBJ2-1; D tentatively fits TRBD1 or TRBD2 (6 bases each). This CDR3 has 13 amino acids. The ends were cut back, 5 bases at V and 9 bases at J, with 14 bases in the middle. This CDR3 reads CASSPGALVEQFF. The CDR3 DNA follows: TGTGCCAGCAGTCCGGGGGCGCTGGTTGAGCAGTTCTTC.

This clonotype showed up many times. The chain carries TRBV10-3 and TRBJ2-1; 8 nucleotides line up with TRBD1. The CDR3 contains 15 residues. Per germline, CDR1 ENHRY and CDR2 SYGVKD. V shed 6 bases and J 2 bases; nucleotides not matched to a gene: 6. CDR3 DNA: TGTGCCATCAGCGCGACAGGGGAAGCCTACAATGAGCAGTTCTTC. Amino acids: CAISATGEAYNEQFF.

The rearrangement uses TRBV6-1 and TRBJ2-2, with 8 bases lining up with TRBD1. The germline V gene has CDR1 MNHNS and CDR2 SASEGT. The CDR3 loop spans 14 amino acids. With 10 bases clipped from V and 5 bases from J, the junction kept 9 bases outside the gene matches. The CDR3 region has the DNA TGTGCCACCGGGACAGGTGTAGAGACCGGGGAGCTGTTTTTT. This sequence encodes CATGTGVETGELFF.

At least ten counts were recorded for this clonotype. The V and J genes are TRBV7-9 and TRBJ2-1; TRBD2 aligns across 7 bases. CDR1 is SEHNR, CDR2 FQNEAQ, per germline (reference sequence). This CDR3 is 15 amino acids long. With V trimmed by 4 bases and J by 6 bases, 9 bases remained unmatched. Here the CDR3 DNA reads TGTGCCAGCAGCTCTATGGGGGGGTGGCTCAATGAGCAGTTCTTC. Its protein product is CASSSMGGWLNEQFF.

This clonotype was detected many times. The gene calls are TRBV6-2 or TRBV6-3 and TRBJ2-7; no clear D gene. Trimming cost V 6 bases and J 0 bases, with 18 bases left between them. This CDR3 contains 16 residues. Germline V gives CDR1 MNHEY, CDR2 SVGEGT. CDR3 nucleotide sequence: TGTGCCAGCAGGGCCTGGAAGTGGCCCCTCTCCTACGAGCAGTACTTC. It yields the protein CASRAWKWPLSYEQYF.

At least ten counts were recorded for this clonotype. This chain links TRBV6-5 with TRBJ2-7; D perhaps matches TRBD1 (6 bases). CDR1 and CDR2 from the germline V gene are MNHEY and SVGAGI. The CDR3 has 14 residues. The ends were cut back, 2 bases at V and 3 bases at J, with 11 bases in the middle. The DNA of the CDR3 is TGTGCCAGCAGTTACGGACAGCGAGGCTACGAGCAGTACTTC. Amino acids: CASSYGQRGYEQYF.

This clonotype was detected a few times. V gene TRBV4-2 combines with J gene TRBJ1-2, with a weak D call TRBD1 (6 bases). Germline CDR1 LGHNA, CDR2 YNFKEQ. V lost 0 bases, J lost 4 bases, and 15 bases lay in between. The CDR3 is made up of 16 amino acids. CDR3 residues: CASSQEGDIASYGYTF. CDR3 sequence (DNA): TGTGCCAGCAGCCAAGAAGGGGACATCGCGAGCTATGGCTACACCTTC.

This clonotype showed up many times. J is TRBJ1-1 and V is TRBV3-1, with D unresolved. V gave up 1 base and J gave up 6 bases, with 12 bases separating them. Germline V CDR1 and CDR2: LGHDT, YNNKEL (reference sequence). There are 14 residues in the CDR3. This chain's CDR3 is CASSQAALGPEAFF. The CDR3 DNA follows: TGTGCCAGCAGCCAAGCCGCCTTGGGCCCTGAAGCTTTCTTT.

In its sample, this clonotype was seen many times. The rearrangement links TRBV30 to TRBJ1-1; D not resolved. V lost 2 bases and J 2 bases, leaving 6 bases between the germline ends. CDR3 length: 12 residues. In germline, CDR1 is GTSNPN, CDR2 SVGIG (reference sequence). CDR3 in DNA: TGTGCCTGGAGTACCATAAACACTGAAGCTTTCTTT. Its translation: CAWSTINTEAFF. Looking up the rest from reference TRBV30 and TRBJ1-1 gives the full variable domain: SQTIHQWPATLVQPVGSPLSLECTVEGTSNPNLYWYRQAAGRGLQLLFYSVGIGQISSEVPQNLSASRPQDRQFILSSKKLLLSDSGFYLCAWSTINTEAFFGQGTRLTVV.

In its sample, this clonotype was seen many times. This chain uses TRBV5-1 with TRBJ2-1, with D perhaps TRBD2 (6 bases). There are 14 residues in the CDR3. Trimming took 4 bases from V and 5 from J, leaving 13 bases between them. From germline, CDR1 is SGHRS and CDR2 YFSETQ. The CDR3 sequence: CASSGLARNNEQFF. CDR3 in DNA: TGCGCCAGCAGCGGCCTAGCGCGAAACAATGAGCAGTTCTTC.

The chain uses TRBV10-3 and TRBJ1-1, with D perhaps TRBD1 (5 bases). The CDR3 has 14 amino acids. The V end lost 5 bases, the J end lost 1 base, and 11 bases lay between the germline ends. Germline V gene data show CDR1 as ENHRY and CDR2 as SYGVKD. CDR3 in DNA: TGTGCCATCAGTCCTACCGGGGGGAACACTGAAGCTTTCTTT. Its protein product is CAISPTGGNTEAFF.

Only one count was recorded for this clonotype. One end of the junction varies from germline; a read error may be responsible. The genes are TRBV6-5 and TRBJ1-1; the D is unclear. CDR1 is MNHEY, CDR2 SVGAGI, per germline. This CDR3 has 14 residues. The CDR3 bases are TGTGCCAGCAGTTCGTGGGCCTTGAACCCTGAAGCTTTCTTT. Residues: CASSSWALNPEAFF.

This clonotype showed up many times. The chain combines TRBV18 with TRBJ2-1; 11 bases align to TRBD2. CDR3 size: 17 residues. Losses at the gene ends were 6 bases for V and 7 bases for J; bases not matched to a gene: 14. Germline V gene data show CDR1 as KGHSH and CDR2 as LQKENI. The CDR3 DNA reads as TGTGCCAGCTCCCCCCAGGGGCTAGCGGGAGGTGGTAATGAGCAGTTCTTC. This gives the protein CASSPQGLAGGGNEQFF.

This clonotype was seen only a few times. J is TRBJ2-5 and V is TRBV9, with D hard to call. In germline, CDR1 is SGDLS, CDR2 YYNGEE. The CDR3 is made up of 14 amino acids. V dropped 0 bases and J dropped 4 bases, with 10 bases sitting between them. The CDR3 sequence: CASSVAPIRETQYF. CDR3 nucleotide sequence: TGTGCCAGCAGCGTAGCGCCCATTCGAGAGACCCAGTACTTC.

To note about this clonotype: A read error may explain this, as a much larger clone is one base away. The chain recombines TRBV27 with TRBJ2-2; 8 positions agree with TRBD1. CDR1 is MNHEY, CDR2 SMNVEV, per germline (reference sequence). CDR3 length: 19 residues. The DNA for the CDR3 is TGTGCCATCAGTTTAGCGTGGCAGGGGGCGACCCACTACACCGGGGAGCTGTTTTTT. It specifies CAISLAWQGATHYTGELFF.

This rearrangement joins TRBV4-1 to TRBJ2-5, with D possibly being TRBD1 or TRBD2 (5 bases each). CDR3 length: 15 amino acids. Between the trimmed V and J ends, which lost 3 bases and 1 base, there was a span of 12 bases. CDR1 and CDR2 (germline): MGHRA, YSYEKL. This chain's CDR3 is CASSQMGRIQETQYF. DNA for the CDR3: TGCGCCAGCAGCCAGATGGGACGGATCCAAGAGACCCAGTACTTC.

This clonotype was counted many times. V usage is TRBV6-2 or TRBV6-3 and J usage is TRBJ2-7; D remains unclear. The CDR3 contains 13 residues. Germline V gene data show CDR1 as MNHEY and CDR2 as SVGEGT. The V end was cut by 4 bases, the J end by 7 bases, with 14 bases between. The chain's CDR3 is CASSSWTSEEQYF. The CDR3 DNA reads TGTGCCAGCAGTTCGTGGACCTCCGAGGAGCAGTACTTC.

In its sample, this clonotype was seen many times. The rearrangement uses TRBV11-2 and TRBJ1-2, with D possibly being TRBD1 (6 bases). Trimming removed 3 bases from V and 8 bases from J, with 13 bases in between. Germline V gene sequence: CDR1 SGHAT, CDR2 FQNNGV. This CDR3 has 13 amino acids. The CDR3 loop reads CASSLSQGSGYTF. The CDR3 bases are TGTGCCAGCAGCTTGTCTCAGGGGTCGGGCTACACCTTC.

This clonotype came up many times. The V and J genes are TRBV2 and TRBJ2-1; D call uncertain. CDR3 length: 17 residues. V lost 3 bases to trimming and J lost 1 base, with 16 bases between them. From germline, CDR1 is SNHLY and CDR2 FYNNEI. CDR3 sequence (DNA): TGTGCCAGCAGTGATGAGGCAGAATTTGGGTCCTACAATGAGCAGTTCTTC. Translating gives CASSDEAEFGSYNEQFF.

The rearrangement links TRBV29-1 to TRBJ2-7; TRBD2 aligns across 15 bases. This CDR3 is built from 14 residues. J was trimmed by 3 bases and V by 4 bases; bases with no gene match: 1. CDR1 is SQVTM and CDR2 is ANQGSEA in the germline V gene. CDR3 region: CSVVGLAGGYEQYF. CDR3 nucleotides: TGCAGCGTTGTGGGACTAGCGGGAGGCTACGAGCAGTACTTC.

The CDR3: CASSQGGKLADTQYF. In nucleotides, the CDR3 is TGTGCCAGCAGCCAAGGGGGGAAACTGGCAGATACGCAGTATTTT. V usage is TRBV14 and J usage is TRBJ2-3; either TRBD1 or TRBD2 may supply D (5 bases each). This CDR3 has 15 residues. Germline loops: CDR1 SGHDN, CDR2 FVKESK. The V end lost 1 base, the J end lost 4 bases, and 12 bases lay between the germline ends.

This clonotype was seen only a few times. The junction and the germline gene differ at one end; a read error may be behind it. This chain joins TRBV7-7 and TRBJ2-1; 10 bases are shared with TRBD2. The CDR3 is made up of 13 amino acids. CDR1 and CDR2 from the germline V gene are SSHAT and FNYEAQ (reference sequence). CDR3 coding DNA: TGTGCTAGCAGTTCTCGGACTAGCGGATTACAGTTCTTC. This translates into CASSSRTSGLQFF.

Points on this clonotype: A read error is possible here, since a much larger clone lies one base away. The J gene is TRBJ1-1, the V gene TRBV30; 8 nucleotides line up with TRBD1. J gave up 4 bases and V 5 bases, and 6 bases lay outside the gene matches. The CDR3 spans 13 residues. In germline, CDR1 is GTSNPN, CDR2 SVGIG (reference sequence). CDR3 sequence: CAWQVDRGTEAFF. The CDR3 DNA is TGTGCCTGGCAAGTCGACAGGGGCACTGAAGCTTTCTTT. Full variable domain (remainder filled in from reference TRBV30 and TRBJ1-1): SQTIHQWPATLVQPVGSPLSLECTVEGTSNPNLYWYRQAAGRGLQLLFYSVGIGQISSEVPQNLSASRPQDRQFILSSKKLLLSDSGFYLCAWQVDRGTEAFFGQGTRLTVV.